This T cell receptor beta chain was sequenced for a study of ipilimumab plus nivolumab after autologous stem cell transplantation. Patients got ipilimumab 1 mg/kg beginning 14 to 28 days post-transplant. Germline V lookup: CDR1 SNHLY, CDR2 FYNNEI. Trimming removed 6 bases from V and 2 bases from J; junction bases left unmatched: 5. The CDR3 extends over 14 amino acids. The table came from immunoSEQ multiplex PCR; TCRdb's copy has only in-frame clones and leaves some out. This sample has roughly 17,000 clones, with approximately 80% found just once. This chain joins TRBV2 and TRBJ2-5; 8 bases line up with TRBD2. The clonotype was recovered from a male donor with diffuse large B-cell lymphoma. The input for sequencing was PBMCs, taken in a trial of ipilimumab plus nivolumab as post-transplant consolidation. The DNA of the CDR3 is TGTGCCAGCAGCCCCGGACTAGCACAAGAGACCCAGTACTTC. The encoded protein is CASSPGLAQETQYF.